This T cell receptor (beta chain) was captured by sequencing in a study of T cell repertoires in cytomegalovirus infection. On the study more broadly: It was the public TCR beta signatures that indicated both CMV infection and matching HLA type. Overall study findings and caveats: Frequencies of public TCR beta families were cumulated, and this identified carriers of CMV plus the relevant HLA. HLA-C-restricted CMV clonotypes gave the most frequent clonotype in two of eight donors.

Via MiXCR, TCRdb re-called the reads, giving one row per CDR3 protein. Here the sample spans 550,000 to 700,000 distinct CDR3 sequences, 35% to 50% being singletons. The CDR3 runs 13 residues. The germline V and J ends were trimmed by 8 bases and 2 bases, with 13 bases remaining between them. The germline CDR1 and CDR2 sequences are DFQATT and SNEGSKA (reference sequence). The table lists this clonotype with a count of one. The antigen remains unidentified. This TCR was recovered from a human donor in good health (CMV status not recorded). Some clones in this sample may be carry-over from other donors' samples. The sample here was cultured PBMCs, taken from culture after CMV antigen stimulation. This chain links TRBV20-1 with TRBJ2-1; possible D gene TRBD1, 6 bases. The DNA of the CDR3 is TGCAGTTCCCGGGACACCGCCTACAATGAGCAGTTCTTC. Its protein is CSSRDTAYNEQFF.